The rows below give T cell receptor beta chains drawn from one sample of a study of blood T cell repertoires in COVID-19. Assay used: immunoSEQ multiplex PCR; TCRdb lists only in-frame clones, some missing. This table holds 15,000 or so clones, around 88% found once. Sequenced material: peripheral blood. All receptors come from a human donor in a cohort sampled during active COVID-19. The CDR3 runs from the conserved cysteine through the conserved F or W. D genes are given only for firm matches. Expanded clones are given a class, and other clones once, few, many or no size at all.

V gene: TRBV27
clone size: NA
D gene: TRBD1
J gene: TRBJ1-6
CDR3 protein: CASSLLGQNSPLHF
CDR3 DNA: TGTGCCAGCAGTTTGTTGGGACAGAATTCACCCCTCCACTTT

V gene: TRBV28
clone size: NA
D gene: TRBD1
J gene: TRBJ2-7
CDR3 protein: CASSPYNRGYEQYF
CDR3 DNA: TGTGCCAGCAGTCCATACAACAGGGGCTACGAGCAGTACTTC

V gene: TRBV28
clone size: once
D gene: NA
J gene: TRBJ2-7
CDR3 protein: CASRPNGAARGEQYF
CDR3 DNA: TGTGCCAGCAGACCCAATGGGGCCGCCAGGGGCGAGCAGTACTTC

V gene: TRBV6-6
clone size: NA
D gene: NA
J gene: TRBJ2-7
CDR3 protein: CATAAPPGSYEQYF
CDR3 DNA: TGTGCCACCGCGGCCCCCCCGGGATCCTACGAGCAGTACTTC

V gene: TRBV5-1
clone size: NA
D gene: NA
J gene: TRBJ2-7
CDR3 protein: CASSPLQVTEQYF
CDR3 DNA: TGCGCCAGCAGCCCTTTACAGGTCACCGAGCAGTACTTC

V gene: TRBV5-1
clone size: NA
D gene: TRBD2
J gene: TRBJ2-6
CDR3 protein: CASSLVGGTHGANVLTF
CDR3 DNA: TGCGCCAGCAGCTTGGTGGGGGGGACGCATGGGGCCAACGTCCTGACTTTC

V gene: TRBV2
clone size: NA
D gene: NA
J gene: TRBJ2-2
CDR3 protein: CASSPAGDTGELFF
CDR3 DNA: TGTGCCAGCAGTCCCGCCGGGGACACCGGGGAGCTGTTTTTT

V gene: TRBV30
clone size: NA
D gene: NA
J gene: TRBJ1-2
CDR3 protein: CAGIPGTSGGPLNYGYTF
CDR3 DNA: TGTGCCGGAATCCCCGGGACTAGCGGGGGGCCACTTAACTATGGCTACACCTTC

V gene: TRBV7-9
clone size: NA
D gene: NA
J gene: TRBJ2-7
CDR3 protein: CASGGDQQYF
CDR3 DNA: TGTGCCAGCGGAGGGGACCAGCAGTACTTC

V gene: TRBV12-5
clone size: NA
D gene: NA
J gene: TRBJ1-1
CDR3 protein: CASGLEGFRVTEAFF
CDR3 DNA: TGTGCTAGTGGTTTGGAGGGGTTCCGGGTGACTGAAGCTTTCTTT

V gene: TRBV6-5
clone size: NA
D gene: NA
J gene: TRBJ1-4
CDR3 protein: CASKTPGGEKLFF
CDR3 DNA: TGTGCCAGCAAGACACCGGGAGGAGAAAAACTGTTTTTT

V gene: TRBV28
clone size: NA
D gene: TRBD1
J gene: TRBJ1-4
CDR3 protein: CASTTRRGRNEKLFF
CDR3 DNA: TGTGCCAGCACCACCCGCAGGGGGCGAAATGAAAAACTGTTTTTT

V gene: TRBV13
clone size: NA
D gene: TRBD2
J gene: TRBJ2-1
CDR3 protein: CASSQRGGIYNEQFF
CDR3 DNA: TGTGCCAGCAGCCAGCGGGGGGGTATCTACAATGAGCAGTTCTTC

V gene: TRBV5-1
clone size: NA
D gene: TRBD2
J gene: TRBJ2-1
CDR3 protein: CASSSGGTSAFDEQFF
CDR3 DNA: TGCGCCAGCAGCTCTGGTGGGACTAGCGCGTTTGATGAGCAGTTCTTC

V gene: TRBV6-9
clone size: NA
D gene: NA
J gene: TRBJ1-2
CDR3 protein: CASSYRGAMGYGYTF
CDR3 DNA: TGTGCCAGCAGTTATCGGGGGGCAATGGGATATGGCTACACCTTC

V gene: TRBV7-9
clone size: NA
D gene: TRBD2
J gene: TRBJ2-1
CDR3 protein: CASSFSMGGSSYNEQFF
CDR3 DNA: TGTGCCAGCAGCTTCTCCATGGGGGGGAGCTCCTACAATGAGCAGTTCTTC

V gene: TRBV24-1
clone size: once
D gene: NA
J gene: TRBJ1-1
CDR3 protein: CATCLGGAEAFF
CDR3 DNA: TGTGCCACCTGTTTAGGAGGAGCTGAAGCTTTCTTT

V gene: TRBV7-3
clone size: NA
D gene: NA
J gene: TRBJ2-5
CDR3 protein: CASSPAGGAETQYF
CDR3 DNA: TGTGCCAGCAGCCCTGCCGGAGGGGCAGAGACCCAGTACTTC

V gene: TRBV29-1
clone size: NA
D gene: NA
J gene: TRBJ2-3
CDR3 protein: CSVKGLSSTDTQYF
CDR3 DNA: TGCAGCGTTAAGGGACTGTCTAGCACAGATACGCAGTATTTT

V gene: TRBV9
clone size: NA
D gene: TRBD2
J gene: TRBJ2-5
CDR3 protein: CASIPTSGFEETQYF
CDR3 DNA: TGTGCCAGCATCCCGACTAGCGGCTTCGAGGAGACCCAGTACTTC

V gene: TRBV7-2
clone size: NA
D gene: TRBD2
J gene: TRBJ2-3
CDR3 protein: CASSSRTSGVSSTDTQYF
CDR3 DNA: TGTGCCAGCAGCTCCCGGACTAGCGGGGTATCTAGCACAGATACGCAGTATTTT

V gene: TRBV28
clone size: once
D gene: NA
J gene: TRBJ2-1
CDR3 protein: CASSLLMGAQGWYNEQFF
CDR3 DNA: TGTGCCAGCAGTTTATTGATGGGGGCACAGGGTTGGTACAATGAGCAGTTCTTC

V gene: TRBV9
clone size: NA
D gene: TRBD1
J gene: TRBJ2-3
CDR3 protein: CASSAETPRGTDTQYF
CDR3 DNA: TGTGCCAGCAGCGCCGAGACACCCAGGGGGACAGATACGCAGTATTTT

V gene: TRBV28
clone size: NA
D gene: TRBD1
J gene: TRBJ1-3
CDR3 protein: CASSSPQGATGNTIYF
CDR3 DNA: TGTGCCAGCAGTTCGCCGCAGGGGGCTACTGGAAACACCATATATTTT

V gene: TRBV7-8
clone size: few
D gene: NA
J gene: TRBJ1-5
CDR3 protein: CASSLAGSSRPQHF
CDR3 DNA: TGTGCCAGCAGCTTAGCGGGCTCCTCACGGCCCCAGCATTTT

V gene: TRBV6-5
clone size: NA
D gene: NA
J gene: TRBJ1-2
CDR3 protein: CASSYSRDRGYTF
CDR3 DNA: TGTGCCAGCAGTTACTCTCGGGATCGTGGCTACACCTTC

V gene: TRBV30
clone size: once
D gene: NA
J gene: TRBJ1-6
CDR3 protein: CAWSVQKYNSPLHF
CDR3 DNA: TGTGCCTGGAGTGTACAGAAGTATAATTCACCCCTCCACTTT

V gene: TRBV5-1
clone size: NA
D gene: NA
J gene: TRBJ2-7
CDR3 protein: CASSSSAGRPYEQYF
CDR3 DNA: TGCGCCAGCAGCTCATCGGCGGGGCGACCCTACGAGCAGTACTTC

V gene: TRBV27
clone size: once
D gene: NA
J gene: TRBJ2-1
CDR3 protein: CASTPGGPKNEQFF
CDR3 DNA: TGTGCCAGCACCCCCGGGGGGCCCAAGAATGAGCAGTTCTTC

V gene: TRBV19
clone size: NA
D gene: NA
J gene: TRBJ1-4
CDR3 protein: CASSIQGLNEKLFF
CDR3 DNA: TGTGCCAGTAGTATTCAGGGGTTGAATGAAAAACTGTTTTTT

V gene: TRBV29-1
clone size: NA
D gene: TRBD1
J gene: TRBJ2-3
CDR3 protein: CSVADRGITDTQYF
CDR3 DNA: TGCAGCGTTGCGGACAGGGGGATCACAGATACGCAGTATTTT

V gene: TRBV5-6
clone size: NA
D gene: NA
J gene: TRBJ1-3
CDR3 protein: CASSLLRQASGNTIYF
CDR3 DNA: TGTGCCAGCAGCTTGCTTAGACAGGCCTCTGGAAACACCATATATTTT

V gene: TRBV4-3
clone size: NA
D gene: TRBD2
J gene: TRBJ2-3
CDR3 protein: CASSQDLIAGGRTDTQYF
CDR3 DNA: TGCGCCAGCAGCCAGGACCTGATAGCGGGGGGCCGCACAGATACGCAGTATTTT

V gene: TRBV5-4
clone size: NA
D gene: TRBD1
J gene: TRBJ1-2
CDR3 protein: CATTDRGYYGYTF
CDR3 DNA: TGTGCCACCACGGACAGGGGGTACTATGGCTACACCTTC

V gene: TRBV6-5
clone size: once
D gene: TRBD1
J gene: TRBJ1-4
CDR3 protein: CASRGTGTEKLFF
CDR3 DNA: TGTGCCAGCAGGGGGACAGGGACTGAAAAACTGTTTTTT

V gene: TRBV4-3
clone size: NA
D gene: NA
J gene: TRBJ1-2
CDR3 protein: CASSQDTGANYGYTF
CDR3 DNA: TGCGCCAGCAGCCAGGACACGGGAGCTAACTATGGCTACACCTTC

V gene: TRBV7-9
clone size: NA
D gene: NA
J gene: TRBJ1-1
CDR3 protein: CASSFGENTEAFF
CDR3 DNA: TGTGCCAGCAGCTTTGGAGAAAACACTGAAGCTTTCTTT

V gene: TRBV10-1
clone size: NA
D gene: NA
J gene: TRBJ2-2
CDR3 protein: CASSLRTGTGELFF
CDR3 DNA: TGCGCCAGCAGTCTAAGGACGGGGACCGGGGAGCTGTTTTTT

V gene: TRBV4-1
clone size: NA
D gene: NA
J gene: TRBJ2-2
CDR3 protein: CASNSPGEGGELFF
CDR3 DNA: TGCGCCAGCAACAGCCCCGGTGAGGGCGGGGAGCTGTTTTTT

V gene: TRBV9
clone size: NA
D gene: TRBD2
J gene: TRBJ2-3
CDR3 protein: CASSVEGRGGSDTQYF
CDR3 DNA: TGTGCCAGCAGCGTAGAGGGGCGGGGGGGCTCAGATACGCAGTATTTT

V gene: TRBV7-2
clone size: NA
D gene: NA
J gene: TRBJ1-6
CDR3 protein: CASSLDQGSSYNSPLHF
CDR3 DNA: TGTGCCAGCAGCTTAGATCAGGGGAGCTCCTATAATTCACCCCTCCACTTT

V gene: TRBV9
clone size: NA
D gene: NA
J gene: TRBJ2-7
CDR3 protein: CASSLSGNSYEQYF
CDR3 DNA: TGTGCCAGCAGCCTTTCAGGTAACTCCTACGAGCAGTACTTC

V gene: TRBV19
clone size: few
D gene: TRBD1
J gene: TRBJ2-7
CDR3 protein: CASSIRTGAYEQYF
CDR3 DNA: TGTGCCAGTAGTATTAGGACAGGGGCCTACGAGCAGTACTTC

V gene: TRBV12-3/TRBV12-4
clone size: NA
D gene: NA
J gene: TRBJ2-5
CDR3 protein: CASSYRETQYF
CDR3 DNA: TGTGCCAGCAGTTACAGGGAGACCCAGTACTTC

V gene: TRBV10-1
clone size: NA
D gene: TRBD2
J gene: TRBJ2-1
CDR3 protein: CASSESGRGATANTMGFYNEQFF
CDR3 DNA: TGCGCCAGCAGTGAGTCGGGGCGGGGGGCCACCGCTAACACCATGGGGTTCTACAATGAGCAGTTCTTC

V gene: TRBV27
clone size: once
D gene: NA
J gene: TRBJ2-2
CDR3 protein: CASSLYRTNTGELFF
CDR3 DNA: TGTGCCAGCAGTTTATACAGAACGAACACCGGGGAGCTGTTTTTT

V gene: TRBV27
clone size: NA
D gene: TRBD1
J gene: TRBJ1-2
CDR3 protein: CASSLSDRENYGYTF
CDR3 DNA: TGTGCCAGCAGTTTATCGGACAGGGAAAACTATGGCTACACCTTC

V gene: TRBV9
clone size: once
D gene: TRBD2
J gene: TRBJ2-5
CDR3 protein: CASSTYGGGGETQYF
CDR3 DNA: TGTGCCAGCAGCACGTACGGCGGGGGAGGGGAGACCCAGTACTTC

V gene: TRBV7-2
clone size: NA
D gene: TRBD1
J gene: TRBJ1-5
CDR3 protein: CASSTLGQGRSNQPQHF
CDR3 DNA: TGTGCCAGCAGCACCCTCGGACAGGGTCGGAGCAATCAGCCCCAGCATTTT

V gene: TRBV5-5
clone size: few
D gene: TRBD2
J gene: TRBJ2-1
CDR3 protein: CASSLDRGGSYNEQFF
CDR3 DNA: TGTGCCAGCAGCCTCGACCGGGGGGGCTCCTACAATGAGCAGTTCTTC

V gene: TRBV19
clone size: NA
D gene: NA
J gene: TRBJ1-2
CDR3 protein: CASSMDSHYGYTF
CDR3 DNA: TGTGCCAGTAGTATGGACAGTCACTATGGCTACACCTTC

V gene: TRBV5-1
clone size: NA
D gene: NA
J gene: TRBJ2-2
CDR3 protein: CASSLGATGELFF
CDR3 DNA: TGCGCCAGCAGCTTGGGGGCGACCGGGGAGCTGTTTTTT

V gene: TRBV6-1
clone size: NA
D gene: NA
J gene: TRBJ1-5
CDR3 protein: CASSEAQRRGPQHF
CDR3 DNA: TGTGCCAGCAGTGAAGCACAAAGGAGGGGTCCCCAGCATTTT

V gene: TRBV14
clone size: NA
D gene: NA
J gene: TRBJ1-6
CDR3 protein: CASSHLNRASRGSPLHF
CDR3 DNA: TGTGCCAGCAGCCACTTAAACAGGGCCTCCCGTGGTTCACCCCTCCACTTT

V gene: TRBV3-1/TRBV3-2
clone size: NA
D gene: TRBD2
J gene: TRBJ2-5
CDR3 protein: CASSQATGGIYQETQYF
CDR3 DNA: TGTGCCAGCAGCCAGGCCACGGGGGGAATCTACCAAGAGACCCAGTACTTC